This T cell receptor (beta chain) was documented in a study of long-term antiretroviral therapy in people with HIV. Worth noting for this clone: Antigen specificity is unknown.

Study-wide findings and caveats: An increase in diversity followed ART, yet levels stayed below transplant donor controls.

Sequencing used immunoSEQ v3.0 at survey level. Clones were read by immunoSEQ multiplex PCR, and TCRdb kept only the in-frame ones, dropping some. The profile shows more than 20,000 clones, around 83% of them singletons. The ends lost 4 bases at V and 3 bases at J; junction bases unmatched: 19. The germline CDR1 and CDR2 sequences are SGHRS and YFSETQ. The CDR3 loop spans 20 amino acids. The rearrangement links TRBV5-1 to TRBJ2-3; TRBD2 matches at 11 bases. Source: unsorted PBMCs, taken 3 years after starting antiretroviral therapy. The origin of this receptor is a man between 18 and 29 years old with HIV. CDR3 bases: TGCGCCAGCAGCCCTTTTACACAACTAGCGGGGGTTACCCGGACAGATACGCAGTATTTT. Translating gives CASSPFTQLAGVTRTDTQYF.